This section outlines one T cell receptor (beta chain) sequence together with its context. Its antigen is still unknown. In germline, CDR1 is LNHNV, CDR2 YYDKDF (reference sequence). Trimming at V came to 1 base and at J to 1 base, leaving 3 bases not matched to a gene. The CDR3 extends over 15 amino acids. The data derive from a study of cytomegalovirus exposure and HLA in healthy donors. Overall study results and limits: An analysis done earlier found most TCR beta V segments productive about 87% or about 30% of the time.

Primers for the PCR totalled 60 Vbeta and 13 Jbeta. As originally analysed: Roughly 11 million shared chains were among the roughly 78 million unique TCR beta chains that a later analysis counted. The method was immunoSEQ multiplex PCR; TCRdb's version includes in-frame clones alone and lacks a portion of them. Clonal size and the V and J genes are those of that table, whereas D and trimming came from the DNA. The repertoire holds about 160,000 clones, roughly two thirds seen once, with under 3.5% in the top ten. The sequenced sample was PBMCs. This receptor was obtained from a woman in her twenties or thirties in good health and CMV-seronegative. The genes are TRBV15 and TRBJ2-7; 8 bases map to TRBD2. Here the CDR3 DNA reads TGTGCCACCAGCAGAGGCTTAGCGGGATCCTACGAGCAGTACTTC. Translating it yields CATSRGLAGSYEQYF.